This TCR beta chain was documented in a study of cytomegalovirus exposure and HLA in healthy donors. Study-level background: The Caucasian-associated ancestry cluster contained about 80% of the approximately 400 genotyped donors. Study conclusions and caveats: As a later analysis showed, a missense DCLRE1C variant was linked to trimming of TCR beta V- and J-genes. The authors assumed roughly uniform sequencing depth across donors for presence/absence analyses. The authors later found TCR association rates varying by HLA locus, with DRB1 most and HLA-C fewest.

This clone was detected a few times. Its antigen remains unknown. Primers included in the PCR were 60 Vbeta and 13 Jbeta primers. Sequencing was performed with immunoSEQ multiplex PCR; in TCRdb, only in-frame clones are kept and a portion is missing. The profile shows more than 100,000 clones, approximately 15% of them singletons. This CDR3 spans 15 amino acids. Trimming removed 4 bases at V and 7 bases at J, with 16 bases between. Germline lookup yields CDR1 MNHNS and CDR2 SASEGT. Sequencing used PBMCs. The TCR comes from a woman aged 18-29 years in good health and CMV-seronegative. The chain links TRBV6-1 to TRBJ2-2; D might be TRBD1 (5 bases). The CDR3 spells CASSGLRQFGGELFF. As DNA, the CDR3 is TGTGCCAGCAGTGGCCTAAGACAGTTCGGCGGGGAGCTGTTTTTT.